These 17 T cell receptor beta chains originate from one sample sequenced in a study of spatial heterogeneity in lung cancer. MiXCR, run by TCRdb on the 5' RACE reads, gives a single entry per CDR3 protein. The table includes about 120,000 distinct CDR3 sequences, approximately 12% detected once. Indicated time point: blood at routine non-recurrence follow-up after resection. Unsorted whole RNA of tumor, nontumor lung or frozen PBMC was sequenced. The specimen comprised PBMCs, sampled at follow-up. The receptors were sampled from a male donor with early-stage non-small cell lung cancer.

This chain uses TRBV3-1 with TRBJ1-1, with D perhaps TRBD1 (5 bases). The V end lost 2 bases, the J end lost 1 base, and 8 bases lay between the germline ends. Germline V gene data show CDR1 as LGHDT and CDR2 as YNNKEL (reference sequence). The CDR3 contains 14 residues. The CDR3 loop reads CASSQIGGNTEAFF. The CDR3 nucleotides are TGTGCCAGCAGCCAAATCGGGGGGAACACTGAAGCTTTCTTT. Full variable domain (rest looked up from reference TRBV3-1 and TRBJ1-1): DTAVSQTPKYLVTQMGNDKSIKCEQNLGHDTMYWYKQDSKKFLKIMFSYNNKELIINETVPNRFSPKSPDKAHLNLHINSLELGDSAVYFCASSQIGGNTEAFFGQGTRLTVV.

The J gene is TRBJ2-1, the V gene TRBV7-9; D is perhaps TRBD2 (6 bases). Trimming removed 8 bases at V and 0 bases at J, with 11 bases between. Germline V gene lookup returns CDR1 SEHNR and CDR2 FQNEAQ (reference sequence). The CDR3 is made up of 14 amino acids. Here the CDR3 DNA reads TGTGCCAGCGGGGCGGGGCCCTCCTACAATGAGCAGTTCTTC. Protein product: CASGAGPSYNEQFF. The entire variable domain, with the rest obtained from reference TRBV7-9 and TRBJ2-1, is as follows: DTGVSQNPRHKITKRGQNVTFRCDPISEHNRLYWYRQTLGQGPEFLTYFQNEAQLEKSRLLSDRFSAERPKGSFSTLEIQRTEQGDSAMYLCASGAGPSYNEQFFGPGTRLTVL.

This clonotype was picked up many times. CDR3 DNA sequence: TGCAGCGTTGCGAGAGTGAACACTGAAGCTTTCTTT. This translates into CSVARVNTEAFF. The chain has TRBV29-1 and TRBJ1-1; D is unclear. Per germline, CDR1 SQVTM and CDR2 ANQGSEA. Trimming cost V 4 bases and J 0 bases, with 6 bases left between them. CDR3 length: 12 residues.

This clonotype occurred a few times. The rearrangement joins TRBV6-6 to TRBJ1-5, with 7 bases aligning to TRBD1. Germline lookup yields CDR1 MNHNY and CDR2 SVGAGI (reference sequence). V shed 8 bases, J shed 7 bases, and the junction held 11 bases outside the gene matches. The CDR3 runs to 14 residues. The CDR3 loop is CASGRRDSMQPQHF. CDR3 nucleotide sequence: TGTGCCAGCGGACGTCGGGACAGCATGCAGCCCCAGCATTTT.

The chain employs TRBV5-5 and TRBJ2-3; a weak D match, TRBD1 (5 bases). This CDR3 has 17 amino acids. Germline V CDR1 and CDR2: SGHKS, YYEKEE (reference sequence). Trimming shortened V by 2 bases and J by 2 bases, and 18 bases separated the two germline ends. CDR3 protein: CASSFQWTPFNTDTQYF. As DNA, the CDR3 is TGTGCCAGCAGCTTCCAATGGACACCGTTCAACACAGATACGCAGTATTTT.

This clonotype was observed many times. The rearrangement links TRBV29-1 to TRBJ1-2; 7 nucleotides align to TRBD1. CDR1 is SQVTM, CDR2 ANQGSEA, per germline. The J segment lost 3 bases and the V segment lost 4 bases, leaving 2 bases of the junction unmatched. This CDR3 region has 12 residues. As DNA, the CDR3 is TGCAGCGTTGGACAGGGATACTATGGCTACACCTTC. Protein: CSVGQGYYGYTF.

This clonotype has a handful of counts. This CDR3 reads CASSGLTRNTNQPQHF. As DNA, the CDR3 is TGTGCCAGCAGCGGCCTGACCAGGAATACCAATCAGCCCCAGCATTTT. The chain combines TRBV2 with TRBJ1-5, with unresolved D. The CDR3 is made up of 16 amino acids. Germline V gene lookup returns CDR1 SNHLY and CDR2 FYNNEI. The ends were cut back, 6 bases at V and 3 bases at J, with 18 bases in the middle.

This clonotype was detected a few times. The CDR3 region has the DNA TGCGCCAGCAGCGTGAACAGGGATTATGAGCAGTTCTTC. Translation: CASSVNRDYEQFF. V gene TRBV5-1 combines with J gene TRBJ2-1, with D possibly TRBD1 on 6 matching bases. Germline V gene sequence: CDR1 SGHRS, CDR2 YFSETQ. V was shortened by 4 bases and J by 8 bases, with 13 bases between the two germline ends. The CDR3 loop spans 13 amino acids.

This clonotype was counted only a few times. This chain uses TRBV29-1 with TRBJ2-2, with D possibly being TRBD1 (7 bases). The CDR3 has 15 residues. V gave up 7 bases and J gave up 2 bases, with 17 bases separating them. CDR1 SQVTM and CDR2 ANQGSEA come from the germline V gene. The CDR3 nucleotides are TGCAGCGCCAGACAGGGAGGCGCAAACACCGGGGAGCTGTTTTTT. This encodes CSARQGGANTGELFF.

The chain couples TRBV29-1 to TRBJ2-1; 10 nucleotides line up with TRBD1. The CDR3 contains 14 residues. Losses at the gene ends were 3 bases for V and 3 bases for J; bases not matched to a gene: 2. Germline CDR1 and CDR2: SQVTM and ANQGSEA. CDR3 in DNA: TGCAGCGTTGAGGGACAGGGGATCTACAATGAGCAGTTCTTC. Translation gives CSVEGQGIYNEQFF.

This sequence joins TRBV20-1 and TRBJ2-1; TRBD1 aligns across 8 bases. J lost 7 bases, V lost 5 bases, and 10 bases had no gene match. CDR3 length: 14 residues. Germline V gives CDR1 DFQATT, CDR2 SNEGSKA (reference sequence). CDR3 amino acids: CSAWGRTGRNEQFF. The CDR3 region has the DNA TGCAGTGCTTGGGGACGGACAGGGAGGAATGAGCAGTTCTTC.

V and J are TRBV14 and TRBJ1-2, with a tentative D call TRBD1 (6 bases). CDR1 SGHDN and CDR2 FVKESK come from the germline V gene. The V end lost 6 bases, the J end lost 4 bases, and 12 bases lay between the germline ends. This CDR3 is built from 13 residues. The DNA of the CDR3 is TGTGCCAGCAGTCGGACAGTTGTCTATGGCTACACCTTC. Encoded protein: CASSRTVVYGYTF.

This clonotype has more than one count but fewer than ten. V usage is TRBV28 and J usage is TRBJ2-3; D possibly corresponds to TRBD2 (7 bases). The CDR3 extends over 15 amino acids. Trimming pared 2 bases from V and 4 bases from J, leaving 13 bases between. Germline lookup yields CDR1 MDHEN and CDR2 SYDVKM. CDR3 in amino acids: CASSLITGGADTQYF. DNA of the CDR3: TGTGCCAGCAGTTTAATCACGGGGGGCGCAGATACGCAGTATTTT.

As regards this clonotype: The conserved closing phenylalanine or tryptophan is absent in this CDR3, likely reflecting a read error. The CDR3 DNA is TGCGCCAGCAGCTTGGAACTCTCCCGCTCTGGGGCCAACGTCCTGACTTCC. It specifies CASSLELSRSGANVLTS. The V call is TRBV5-1, the J call TRBJ2-6; D unresolved. V was trimmed by 0 bases and J by 0 bases, leaving 10 bases between them. Germline V lookup: CDR1 SGHRS, CDR2 YFSETQ. This CDR3 region has 17 residues.

This clonotype was counted ten times or more. The J gene is TRBJ2-7, the V gene TRBV5-1; possible D gene TRBD1, 5 bases. Germline CDR1 SGHRS, CDR2 YFSETQ. This CDR3 contains 13 residues. V was trimmed by 5 bases and J by 2 bases, leaving 11 bases between them. DNA of the CDR3: TGCGCCAGCAGTCAGGGCTTTCCCTACGAGCAGTACTTC. Translation: CASSQGFPYEQYF. The full variable domain, with the rest looked up from reference TRBV5-1 and TRBJ2-7, is KAGVTQTPRYLIKTRGQQVTLSCSPISGHRSVSWYQQTPGQGLQFLFEYFSETQRNKGNFPGRFSGRQFSNSRSEMNVSTLELGDSALYLCASSQGFPYEQYFGPGTRLTVT.

This clonotype was found many times. The genes are TRBV20-1 and TRBJ2-3, with D uncertain. CDR3 length: 13 amino acids. Per germline, CDR1 DFQATT and CDR2 SNEGSKA (reference sequence). V was cut by 1 base and J by 3 bases, with 8 bases left in between. CDR3 residues: CSARVVGTDTQYF. As DNA, the CDR3 is TGCAGTGCTAGAGTCGTGGGGACAGATACGCAGTATTTT.

This clonotype was counted between two and nine times. The gene calls are TRBV12-3 or TRBV12-4 and TRBJ1-1, with 7 positions matching TRBD1. The V segment lost 2 bases and the J segment 1 base; nucleotides outside the gene matches: 4. The CDR3 has 15 residues. The CDR3 reads CASSLHRTGNTEAFF. DNA for the CDR3: TGTGCCAGCAGTTTACATAGGACAGGGAACACTGAAGCTTTCTTT.